This T cell receptor (beta chain) comes out of a study of cytomegalovirus exposure and HLA in healthy donors. Looking at the study overall: Of the donors genotyped, several hundred in all, about 81% fell in the Caucasian-associated ancestry cluster. Findings and caveats of the study: In a later analysis, HLA-associated beta chains showed higher expansion and lower generation probabilities than comparable chains.

V lost 0 bases and J lost 4, with 13 bases in between. In germline, CDR1 is SGHRS, CDR2 YFSETQ. This CDR3 is 16 amino acids long. Concerning this clone itself: Its target is unknown.

Amplification used 60 Vbeta primers and 13 Jbeta primers. The assay was immunoSEQ multiplex PCR, and TCRdb's table has in-frame clones only and misses some. Among fewer than 110,000 clones listed, 82% were seen once. Material for sequencing was PBMCs. The receptor comes from a man aged 25-45 years in good health and CMV-seropositive. The genes are TRBV5-1 and TRBJ2-2, with D unclear. The CDR3 reads CASSLAPRDGTGELFF. The CDR3 DNA sequence: TGCGCCAGCAGCTTGGCCCCGCGCGATGGCACCGGGGAGCTGTTTTTT.